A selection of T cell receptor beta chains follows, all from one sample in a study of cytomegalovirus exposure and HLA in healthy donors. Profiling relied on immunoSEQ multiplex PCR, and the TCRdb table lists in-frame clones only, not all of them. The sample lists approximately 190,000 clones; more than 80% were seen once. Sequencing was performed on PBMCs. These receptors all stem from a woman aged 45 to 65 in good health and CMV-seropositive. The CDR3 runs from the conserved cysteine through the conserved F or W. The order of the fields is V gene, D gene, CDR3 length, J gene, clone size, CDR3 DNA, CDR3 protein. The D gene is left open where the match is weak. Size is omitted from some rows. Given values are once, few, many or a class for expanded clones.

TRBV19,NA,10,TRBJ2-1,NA,TGTGCCACCTACAGGAATGAGCAGTTCTTC,CATYRNEQFF
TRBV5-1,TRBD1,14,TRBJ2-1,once,TGCGCCAGCAGCTTGGGACAGGGTTTCGATGAGCAGTTCTTC,CASSLGQGFDEQFF
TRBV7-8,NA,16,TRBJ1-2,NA,TGTGCCAGCAGCCCACTAAGGGGCAGAGAGTCCTATGGCTACACCTTC,CASSPLRGRESYGYTF
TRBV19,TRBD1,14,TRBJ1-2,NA,TGTGCCAGTAGTATAGTGACAGGGAACTATGGCTACACCTTC,CASSIVTGNYGYTF
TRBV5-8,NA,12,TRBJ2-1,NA,TGTGCCAGCACCGTGCGGAGCAATGAGCAGTTCTTC,CASTVRSNEQFF
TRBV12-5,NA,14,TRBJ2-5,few,TGTGCTAGTGGTTTGGGGCAGTACCAAGAGACCCAGTACTTC,CASGLGQYQETQYF
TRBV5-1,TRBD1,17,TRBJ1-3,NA,TGCGCCAGCAGCTTGGGTGACAGGGGGAAGGCTGGAAACACCATATATTTT,CASSLGDRGKAGNTIYF
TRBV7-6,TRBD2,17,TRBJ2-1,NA,TGTGCCAGCAGCTTAGCTAGCGGGGGGACTTCCTACAATGAGCAGTTCTTC,CASSLASGGTSYNEQFF
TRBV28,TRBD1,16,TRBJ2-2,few,TGTGCCACCCTACTAATCCTACAGGGGGAAACCGGGGAGCTGTTTTTT,CATLLILQGETGELFF
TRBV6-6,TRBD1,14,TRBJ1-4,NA,TGTGCCAGCAAGCAGGACAGGGGTAATGAAAAACTGTTTTTT,CASKQDRGNEKLFF
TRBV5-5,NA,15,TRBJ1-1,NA,TGTGCCAGCAGCTTGGGGGGACAACCGAACACTGAAGCTTTCTTT,CASSLGGQPNTEAFF
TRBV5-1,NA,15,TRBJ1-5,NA,TGCGCCAGCAGCCCCGGACTGGGTAGCAATCAGCCCCAGCATTTT,CASSPGLGSNQPQHF
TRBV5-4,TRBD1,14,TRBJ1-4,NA,TGTGCCAGCAGCCCGGACAGGATTAATGAAAAACTGTTTTTT,CASSPDRINEKLFF
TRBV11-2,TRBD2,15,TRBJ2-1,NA,TGTGCCAGCAGCCCCCGGCCGACTAGCGACAATGAGCAGTTCTTC,CASSPRPTSDNEQFF
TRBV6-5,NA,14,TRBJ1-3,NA,TGTGCCAGCAGCCCCGACAGGACTGGGTCCACCATATATTTT,CASSPDRTGSTIYF
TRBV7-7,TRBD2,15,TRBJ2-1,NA,TGTGCTAGCAGCTTTGGCGGGGGGGCTGGTAATGAGCAGTTCTTC,CASSFGGGAGNEQFF
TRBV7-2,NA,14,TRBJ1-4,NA,TGTGCCAGCAGCTTAGGAGGGTTGGGGGGAAAACTGTTTTTT,CASSLGGLGGKLFF
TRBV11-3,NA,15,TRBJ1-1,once,TGTGCCAGCAGCTTTTTCGGGGTCTTGAACACTGAAGCTTTCTTT,CASSFFGVLNTEAFF
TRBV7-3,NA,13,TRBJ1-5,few,TGTGCCAGCAGCTTAACCCCATTGACAACCCAGCATTTT,CASSLTPLTTQHF
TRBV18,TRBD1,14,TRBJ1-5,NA,TGTGCCAGCTCACGACAGGGAGCCGATCAGCCCCAGCATTTT,CASSRQGADQPQHF
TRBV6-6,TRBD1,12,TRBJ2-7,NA,TGTGCCAGCACGCCAGGGGGCGCCGAGCAGTACTTC,CASTPGGAEQYF
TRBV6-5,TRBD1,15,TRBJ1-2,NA,TGTGCCAGCAGTTCGCCCGACAGGGGGAAGGGAGGCTACACCTTC,CASSSPDRGKGGYTF
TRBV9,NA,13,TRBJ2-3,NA,TGTGCCAGCAGCGTAACGGGGAAGGATACGCAGTATTTT,CASSVTGKDTQYF
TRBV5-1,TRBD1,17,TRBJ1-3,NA,TGCGCCAGCAGCTTGGAAGAGACAGGGTTCTCTGGAAACACCATATATTTT,CASSLEETGFSGNTIYF
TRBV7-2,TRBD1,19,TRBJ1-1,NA,TGTGCCAGCAGCTTAGCTTCCGGGACAGGGGGCGCGAAGGACACTGAAGCTTTCTTT,CASSLASGTGGAKDTEAFF
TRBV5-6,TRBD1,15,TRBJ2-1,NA,TGTGCCAGCAGCTTAGACAGGGGAACCTACAATGAGCAGTTCTTC,CASSLDRGTYNEQFF
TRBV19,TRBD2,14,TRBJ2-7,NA,TGTGCCAGTAGCGCGGGGGGGCCCACCTACGAGCAGTACTTC,CASSAGGPTYEQYF
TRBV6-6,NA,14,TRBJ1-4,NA,TGTGCCAGCAGCGGGCCGGGAGGCGGAGAAAAACTGTTTTTT,CASSGPGGGEKLFF
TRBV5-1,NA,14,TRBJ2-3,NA,TGCGCCAGCAGCTTGGATGGTCCGAGGGATACGCAGTATTTT,CASSLDGPRDTQYF
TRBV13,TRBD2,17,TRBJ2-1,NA,TGTGCCAGCAGCAGCCCCTTACTAGCGGGGCCCTACAATGAGCAGTTCTTC,CASSSPLLAGPYNEQFF
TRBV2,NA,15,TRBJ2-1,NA,TGTGCCAGCAGTGTAGGTAGGGGATCCTACAATGAGCAGTTCTTC,CASSVGRGSYNEQFF
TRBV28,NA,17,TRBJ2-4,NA,TGTGCCAGCAGGGGGGACTCCCCAGGAGGCGCCAAAAACATTCAGTACTTC,CASRGDSPGGAKNIQYF